Below, one TCR beta chain is given with its context. Repertoires were generated with immunoSEQ multiplex PCR, while TCRdb's copy carries only in-frame clones and drops some. This table holds 50,000 to 60,000 clones, 80% to 90% found once. With 3 bases removed from V and 5 bases from J, the gap between germline ends came to 11 bases. The CDR3 is 14 residues long. CDR1 and CDR2 (germline): LNHDA, SQIVND (reference sequence). This record belongs to a study of T cell changes during pregnancy in multiple sclerosis. The sequenced sample was CD4+ T cells from peripheral blood mononuclear cells, obtained in the first trimester of pregnancy. The origin of this receptor is a female donor with multiple sclerosis, enrolled in a pregnancy study. This chain uses TRBV19 with TRBJ1-5, with unresolved D. The CDR3 DNA sequence: TGTGCCAGTAGTATGTCCGGGAGCGATCAGCCCCAGCATTTT. Protein product: CASSMSGSDQPQHF.